What follows are 28 T cell receptor beta chains derived from one specimen sequenced in a study of blood T cell repertoires in COVID-19. The table came from immunoSEQ multiplex PCR; TCRdb's copy has only in-frame clones and leaves some out. In the table there are some 180,000 clones, roughly four fifths of which are singletons. The sequencing input was peripheral blood. The receptors derive from a woman aged 40 to 49 with COVID-19, enrolled during active disease.

J is TRBJ2-6 and V is TRBV9; the D gene is possibly TRBD1 (6 bases). V lost 2 bases, J lost 0 bases, and 9 bases lay in between. Germline V gene sequence: CDR1 SGDLS, CDR2 YYNGEE. The CDR3 has 16 residues. Here the CDR3 reads CASSVRGPSGANVLTF. The CDR3 bases are TGTGCCAGCAGCGTCAGGGGACCCTCTGGGGCCAACGTCCTGACTTTC.

V is TRBV6-5 and J is TRBJ2-5; possibly TRBD2 for D (6 bases). Germline CDR1 reads MNHEY; CDR2 reads SVGAGI. The V end lost 2 bases, the J end lost 4 bases, and 14 bases lay between the germline ends. This CDR3 spans 15 amino acids. The CDR3 is CASSYEGGIGETQYF. CDR3 DNA: TGTGCCAGCAGTTACGAGGGAGGCATCGGAGAGACCCAGTACTTC.

This clone was seen more than once but under ten times. V and J are TRBV7-9 and TRBJ1-1; D not certain. The CDR3 length is 14 residues. V lost 2 bases to trimming and J lost 7 bases, with 14 bases between them. The germline gives CDR1 SEHNR, CDR2 FQNEAQ (reference sequence). The DNA of the CDR3 is TGTGCCAGCAGCTTATCTGGGGAGGACGGTGAAGCTTTCTTT. Translation gives CASSLSGEDGEAFF.

This CDR3 reads CASSLLTRGQGFTEAFF. The DNA of the CDR3 is TGCGCCAGCAGCCTCCTAACCCGTGGCCAGGGATTCACTGAAGCTTTCTTT. The chain is built from TRBV4-1 and TRBJ1-1, with a weak D call TRBD1 (5 bases). The germline CDR1 and CDR2 sequences are MGHRA and YSYEKL. CDR3 size: 17 residues. Trimming cost V 4 bases and J 4 bases, with 22 bases left between them.

The CDR3 bases are TGTGCCAGCAGCTCCAACAGGGATCTAAACACTGAAGCTTTCTTT. It is translated as CASSSNRDLNTEAFF. The chain couples TRBV5-5 to TRBJ1-1; tentatively, D is TRBD1 (6 bases). The V end was cut by 3 bases, the J end by 2 bases, with 14 bases between. The germline V gene encodes CDR1 SGHKS and CDR2 YYEKEE (reference sequence). The CDR3 spans 15 residues.

This clone was seen repeatedly, ten times or more. This chain joins TRBV11-2 and TRBJ1-1; D gene uncertain. V gave up 2 bases and J gave up 1 base, with 8 bases separating them. CDR1 and CDR2 (germline): SGHAT, FQNNGV. This CDR3 comprises 14 residues. CDR3 sequence reads: CASSLLERNTEAFF. Here the CDR3 DNA reads TGTGCCAGCAGCTTACTAGAACGGAACACTGAAGCTTTCTTT.

The chain links TRBV11-3 to TRBJ2-1; weak D call: TRBD1 (6 bases). This CDR3 has 15 residues. CDR1 is SGHNT, CDR2 YENEEA, per germline. V lost 6 bases to trimming and J lost 0 bases, with 12 bases between them. CDR3 nucleotide sequence: TGTGCCAGCAGTTTTACAGGGAGCTCCTACAATGAGCAGTTCTTC. It translates to CASSFTGSSYNEQFF.

This clone was observed a handful of times. The chain links TRBV27 to TRBJ1-5, with 9 nucleotides matching TRBD1. The ends lost 5 bases at V and 4 bases at J; junction bases unmatched: 3. The CDR3 runs 14 residues. CDR1 and CDR2 (germline): MNHEY, SMNVEV (reference sequence). The CDR3 here is CASSTDRGNQPQHF. The CDR3 region has the DNA TGTGCCAGCAGTACCGACAGGGGGAATCAGCCCCAGCATTTT.

The gene calls are TRBV5-3 and TRBJ2-7, with 11 bases matching TRBD2. TRBV5-3 is known as an ORF, though its function is uncertain. J lost 4 bases, V lost 4 bases, and 13 bases had no gene match. The CDR3 is 17 residues long. The CDR3 nucleotides are TGTGCCAGAAGCCGTATTGGGGCGGGACTAGCGGATTACGAGCAGTACGTC. This encodes CARSRIGAGLADYEQYV.

The genes are TRBV20-1 and TRBJ1-2; weak D call: TRBD1 (6 bases). The CDR3 covers 13 residues. Per the germline V gene, CDR1 is DFQATT and CDR2 is SNEGSKA (reference sequence). The V end was cut by 4 bases, the J end by 5 bases, with 14 bases between. CDR3 sequence: CSAIDRSPYGYTF. In DNA form, the CDR3 reads TGCAGTGCTATTGACAGGTCGCCTTATGGCTACACCTTC.

This clone was counted between two and nine times. V is TRBV5-1 and J is TRBJ2-7, with 7 bases aligning to TRBD1. Germline V CDR1 and CDR2: SGHRS, YFSETQ. The CDR3 has 12 amino acids. Trimming cost V 5 bases and J 5 bases; bases outside gene matches: 4. Here the CDR3 DNA reads TGCGCCAGCAGTCAGGACAGGAACGAGCAGTACTTC. The encoded protein is CASSQDRNEQYF. The complete variable domain, with remaining parts taken from reference TRBV5-1 and TRBJ2-7, reads KAGVTQTPRYLIKTRGQQVTLSCSPISGHRSVSWYQQTPGQGLQFLFEYFSETQRNKGNFPGRFSGRQFSNSRSEMNVSTLELGDSALYLCASSQDRNEQYFGPGTRLTVT.

The rearrangement uses TRBV7-9 and TRBJ1-2, with D perhaps matching TRBD1 (6 bases). This CDR3 comprises 15 residues. The germline CDR1 and CDR2 sequences are SEHNR and FQNEAQ (reference sequence). V lost 0 bases and J 6 bases, leaving 14 bases between the germline ends. The CDR3 reads CASSLAGQGIDGYTF. CDR3 nucleotides: TGTGCCAGCAGCTTAGCCGGCCAGGGGATCGATGGCTACACCTTC.

Worth noting for this clone: Other DNA sequences in this sample translate to the same CDR3. This rearrangement joins TRBV12-3 or TRBV12-4 to TRBJ2-2; D unresolved. The CDR3 has 12 residues. V was pared by 4 bases and J by 5 bases, with 5 bases between. DNA for the CDR3: TGTGCCAGCAGTTCTTCTACCGGGGAGCTGTTTTTT. Translated: CASSSSTGELFF.

This chain joins TRBV11-2 and TRBJ2-1; 11 nucleotides match TRBD2. The CDR3 totals 15 residues. CDR1 and CDR2 from the germline V gene are SGHAT and FQNNGV. Trimming removed 3 bases from V and 5 bases from J; junction bases left unmatched: 3. Written as DNA, the CDR3 is TGTGCCAGCAGCTTTAGACTAGCGGGGAACAATGAGCAGTTCTTC. It yields the protein CASSFRLAGNNEQFF.

The V and J genes are TRBV6-5 and TRBJ1-1; TRBD1 agrees at 9 bases. The CDR3 has 15 residues. Germline values: CDR1 MNHEY, CDR2 SVGAGI. V lost 5 bases, J lost 1 base, and 5 bases stayed unmatched. The CDR3: CASSNRGLTNTEAFF. CDR3 DNA sequence: TGTGCCAGCAGTAACAGGGGGCTGACGAACACTGAAGCTTTCTTT.

This sequence joins TRBV30 and TRBJ2-1, with unresolved D. The CDR3 extends over 17 amino acids. Germline-derived CDR1 and CDR2 are GTSNPN and SVGIG (reference sequence). V lost 0 bases and J lost 0, with 15 bases in between. The CDR3 DNA reads as TGTGCCTGGAGTGTACCCGGAAGGAGAGGCTCCTACAATGAGCAGTTCTTC. Translated: CAWSVPGRRGSYNEQFF.

This clone appeared a few times. The rearrangement joins TRBV20-1 to TRBJ2-7, with D maybe TRBD2 (6 bases). The CDR3 has 11 residues. Looked up from germline, CDR1 is DFQATT and CDR2 is SNEGSKA (reference sequence). Between the trimmed V and J ends, which lost 3 bases and 5 bases, there was a span of 8 bases. Here the CDR3 reads CSAREGNEQYF. CDR3 nucleotides: TGCAGTGCTAGGGAGGGTAACGAGCAGTACTTC.

The genes are TRBV27 and TRBJ2-3; TRBD2 agrees at 8 bases. Germline V gene lookup returns CDR1 MNHEY and CDR2 SMNVEV (reference sequence). The CDR3 length is 16 residues. With 5 bases clipped from V and 3 bases from J, the junction kept 10 bases outside the gene matches. The CDR3 protein is CASSTISGGKTDTQYF. CDR3 bases: TGTGCCAGCAGTACTATCAGCGGGGGTAAGACAGATACGCAGTATTTT.

The chain employs TRBV6-5 and TRBJ1-1; D is possibly TRBD1 (6 bases). Per the germline V gene, CDR1 is MNHEY and CDR2 is SVGAGI. Between the trimmed V and J ends, which lost 0 bases and 1 base, there was a span of 6 bases. The CDR3 runs to 14 residues. CDR3 protein: CASSYSGANTEAFF. The CDR3 DNA sequence: TGTGCCAGCAGTTACTCGGGGGCGAACACTGAAGCTTTCTTT.

The chain employs TRBV6-5 and TRBJ2-1; a weak D match, TRBD2 (6 bases). The CDR3 spans 12 residues. V lost 7 bases and J 5 bases, leaving 9 bases between the germline ends. CDR1 MNHEY and CDR2 SVGAGI come from the germline V gene. The CDR3 DNA sequence: TGTGCCAGCACCTCGGGGGACAATGAGCAGTTCTTC. Protein: CASTSGDNEQFF.

The CDR3 DNA reads as TGTGCCAGCAGCTCGGACAGGTGGGTCGACTCTGGGGCCAACGTCCTGACTTTC. Translating gives CASSSDRWVDSGANVLTF. The V and J genes are TRBV7-9 and TRBJ2-6; 7 nucleotides match TRBD1. The CDR3 has 18 amino acids. Per the germline V gene, CDR1 is SEHNR and CDR2 is FQNEAQ (reference sequence). Unmatched junction bases numbered 9, after V lost 4 bases and J lost 0 bases.

The DNA for the CDR3 is TGTGCCACCTTCGGAACCTGGACATTCACAGATACGCAGTATTTT. It codes for CATFGTWTFTDTQYF. This chain links TRBV28 with TRBJ2-3; maybe TRBD1 (5 bases). The germline V gene encodes CDR1 MDHEN and CDR2 SYDVKM. The CDR3 covers 15 residues. Trimming left V 10 bases short and J 2 bases short, with 19 bases between.

V and J are TRBV7-9 and TRBJ1-4; D is ambiguous. The germline gives CDR1 SEHNR, CDR2 FQNEAQ (reference sequence). V lost 0 bases and J lost 11, with 10 bases in between. The CDR3 consists of 13 residues. The CDR3 DNA reads as TGTGCCAGCAGCTTAGCCCGCGCCGATAAACTGTTTTTT. It codes for CASSLARADKLFF. The full variable domain, with the rest looked up from reference TRBV7-9 and TRBJ1-4, is DTGVSQNPRHKITKRGQNVTFRCDPISEHNRLYWYRQTLGQGPEFLTYFQNEAQLEKSRLLSDRFSAERPKGSFSTLEIQRTEQGDSAMYLCASSLARADKLFFGSGTQLSVL.

Only one count was recorded for this clone. The chain carries TRBV7-8 and TRBJ1-1; no reliable D call. CDR3 length equals 13 residues. Germline V gene lookup returns CDR1 SGHVS and CDR2 FQNEAQ. V shed 6 bases and J shed 3 bases, with 11 bases lying between them. The CDR3 region is CASSGWRYTEAFF. CDR3 sequence (DNA): TGTGCCAGCAGTGGGTGGAGGTACACTGAAGCTTTCTTT.

The CDR3 sequence is CASPSSRVTYGYTF. The CDR3 DNA sequence: TGTGCCAGCCCCTCCTCCAGGGTGACCTATGGCTACACCTTC. The chain uses TRBV19 and TRBJ1-2, with a weak D call TRBD1 (5 bases). Germline V gene lookup returns CDR1 LNHDA and CDR2 SQIVND (reference sequence). The V and J ends lost 9 bases and 4 bases respectively, with 18 bases between them. This CDR3 comprises 14 residues.

The chain uses TRBV7-9 and TRBJ2-1; 9 bases match TRBD1. The CDR3 totals 15 residues. Trimming took 5 bases from V and 6 from J; bases not matched to a gene: 8. Germline CDR1 is SEHNR and CDR2 is FQNEAQ (reference sequence). The CDR3 here is CASSARGQGSNEQFF. Here the CDR3 DNA reads TGTGCCAGCAGCGCTAGGGGACAGGGATCCAATGAGCAGTTCTTC.

V and J are TRBV5-3 and TRBJ2-2; the match to TRBD2 covers 15 bases. TRBV5-3 is given ORF status, its function remaining uncertain. This CDR3 is built from 19 residues. The V gene end was trimmed by 3 bases and the J gene end by 1 base; junction bases not matched to a gene: 7. CDR3 coding DNA: TGTGCCAGAAGCTCCTCCGGACTAGCGGGAGGGAGGAACACCGGGGAGCTGTTTTTT. It encodes CARSSSGLAGGRNTGELFF.

The J gene is TRBJ2-1, the V gene TRBV7-3, with 11 nucleotides matching TRBD1. CDR1 and CDR2 from the germline V gene are SGHTA and FQGTGA. V shed 4 bases and J 8 bases; nucleotides not matched to a gene: 1. The length of the CDR3 is 13 residues. The CDR3: CASSWGQGDEQFF. CDR3 nucleotides: TGTGCCAGCAGCTGGGGACAGGGGGATGAGCAGTTCTTC.